The next 19 T cell receptor beta chains were all read from a single sample in a study of Siglec-9 on CD8 T cells in melanoma. TCRdb's table, derived via immunoSEQ multiplex PCR, lists solely in-frame clones and lacks some. The table includes about 33,000 clones, around 82% detected once. The sample consisted of Siglec-9- CD8+ T cells sorted from blood. The receptors shown here come from a human donor in good health.

The genes are TRBV19 and TRBJ1-2; 12 bases line up with TRBD1. V was clipped by 8 bases and J by 7 bases; unmatched bases: 5. From germline, CDR1 is LNHDA and CDR2 SQIVND (reference sequence). This CDR3 has 13 amino acids. The CDR3 region has the DNA TGTGCCAGTGGGACAGGGGGCAGTGGTGGCTACACCTTC. Translated: CASGTGGSGGYTF. The entire variable domain, with the rest obtained from reference TRBV19 and TRBJ1-2, is as follows: DGGITQSPKYLFRKEGQNVTLSCEQNLNHDAMYWYRQDPGQGLRLIYYSQIVNDFQKGDIAEGYSVSREKKESFPLTVTSAQKNPTAFYLCASGTGGSGGYTFGSGTRLTVV.

This clone was observed once. The chain uses TRBV29-1 and TRBJ2-7, with 7 bases identical to TRBD1. Looked up from germline, CDR1 is SQVTM and CDR2 is ANQGSEA. The trim removed 3 bases at V and 2 bases at J, leaving 10 bases unmatched. This CDR3 contains 15 residues. CDR3: CSVDYRDSETYEQYF. The CDR3 bases are TGCAGCGTTGACTACCGGGACAGTGAAACCTACGAGCAGTACTTC.

This rearrangement joins TRBV7-3 to TRBJ2-3; 7 bases agree with TRBD2. The CDR3 consists of 14 residues. Looked up from germline, CDR1 is SGHTA and CDR2 is FQGTGA. The ends lost 2 bases at V and 1 base at J; junction bases unmatched: 0. The CDR3 protein is CASSLAGGTDTQYF. The CDR3 region has the DNA TGTGCCAGCAGCTTAGCGGGGGGCACAGATACGCAGTATTTT.

The chain carries TRBV15 and TRBJ2-7; D is unclear. Germline CDR1 LNHNV, CDR2 YYDKDF (reference sequence). This CDR3 comprises 13 residues. V dropped 4 bases and J dropped 3 bases, with 10 bases sitting between them. The CDR3 bases are TGTGCCACCAGCATCCAGGTTGACTACGAGCAGTACTTC. Translation: CATSIQVDYEQYF.

With regard to this clone: At one of its ends the junction is not consistent with the germline gene, which may arise from a read error. V usage is TRBV7-9 and J usage is TRBJ2-1, with 8 bases fitting TRBD2. CDR3 length equals 15 residues. Per germline, CDR1 SEHNR and CDR2 FQNEAQ (reference sequence). The CDR3: CASSVAGHSYNEQFF. CDR3 coding DNA: TGTGCCAGCAGCGTAGCGGGACACAGCTACAATGAGCAGTTCTTC.

The chain recombines TRBV5-1 with TRBJ2-1; 11 bases align to TRBD2. The CDR3 is made up of 17 amino acids. The V and J ends lost 4 bases and 4 bases, in that order; junction bases with no gene match: 10. The germline CDR1 and CDR2 sequences are SGHRS and YFSETQ. The CDR3 here is CASSPTSGTMIYNEQFF. The CDR3 nucleotides are TGCGCCAGCAGCCCGACTAGCGGGACGATGATTTACAATGAGCAGTTCTTC.

The J gene is TRBJ2-7, the V gene TRBV7-9; D is ambiguous. The V gene lost 5 bases and the J gene lost 2 bases, with 16 bases spanning the gap. There are 15 residues in the CDR3. The germline V gene has CDR1 SEHNR and CDR2 FQNEAQ (reference sequence). Written as DNA, the CDR3 is TGTGCCAGCAGCCTAGACTCCTCCAGCGCCTACGAGCAGTACTTC. Residues: CASSLDSSSAYEQYF. Based on the CDR3 plus reference TRBV7-9 and TRBJ2-7, the full variable domain is DTGVSQNPRHKITKRGQNVTFRCDPISEHNRLYWYRQTLGQGPEFLTYFQNEAQLEKSRLLSDRFSAERPKGSFSTLEIQRTEQGDSAMYLCASSLDSSSAYEQYFGPGTRLTVT.

This chain joins TRBV6-5 and TRBJ2-1; 9 bases map to TRBD1. This CDR3 comprises 15 residues. With V trimmed by 6 bases and J by 3 bases, 6 bases remained unmatched. Germline V gives CDR1 MNHEY, CDR2 SVGAGI. Here the CDR3 DNA reads TGTGCCAGCAGGGCGGACAGGGGATTCTACAATGAGCAGTTCTTC. Its protein product is CASRADRGFYNEQFF.

The gene calls are TRBV6-5 and TRBJ2-1; a possible D gene is TRBD1 (6 bases). The CDR3 loop spans 12 amino acids. The V gene lost 4 bases and the J gene lost 9 bases, with 10 bases spanning the gap. Germline V lookup: CDR1 MNHEY, CDR2 SVGAGI. CDR3: CASSFVGGEQFF. DNA for the CDR3: TGTGCCAGCAGTTTTGTAGGGGGTGAGCAGTTCTTC.

The chain recombines TRBV6-1 with TRBJ2-7; D gene ambiguous. The germline V and J ends were trimmed by 3 bases and 3 bases, with 9 bases remaining between them. This CDR3 spans 13 amino acids. Germline V gene data show CDR1 as MNHNS and CDR2 as SASEGT. Written as DNA, the CDR3 is TGTGCCAGCAGTGATGCAGCTCACTACGAGCAGTACTTC. Translated, it gives CASSDAAHYEQYF.

CDR3 sequence (DNA): TGCGCCAGCAGCAGACTAGCGGGGGGCCCCGCAGATACGCAGTATTTT. Translation: CASSRLAGGPADTQYF. This chain joins TRBV5-1 and TRBJ2-3; 13 bases line up with TRBD2. V gave up 4 bases and J gave up 4 bases; unmatched junction bases: 6. The germline gives CDR1 SGHRS, CDR2 YFSETQ. The CDR3 runs 16 residues.

The chain has TRBV27 and TRBJ2-7; D is possibly TRBD1 (5 bases). Germline CDR1 reads MNHEY; CDR2 reads SMNVEV (reference sequence). Between the trimmed V and J ends, which lost 4 bases and 6 bases, there was a span of 13 bases. The CDR3 spans 13 residues. CDR3 DNA sequence: TGTGCCAGCAGTTCTACCTGGGGCGCCGAGCAGTACTTC. Residues: CASSSTWGAEQYF.

This chain uses TRBV28 with TRBJ2-7; weak D call: TRBD1 (5 bases). CDR3 length: 13 amino acids. Germline V gene sequence: CDR1 MDHEN, CDR2 SYDVKM. The V gene lost 1 base and the J gene lost 3 bases, with 7 bases spanning the gap. The CDR3 DNA is TGTGCCAGCAGTTTATTCAGGGTCTACGAGCAGTACTTC. This translates into CASSLFRVYEQYF.

The rearrangement links TRBV5-6 to TRBJ1-2; D gene unclear. V shed 3 bases and J shed 6 bases, with 18 bases lying between them. The CDR3 consists of 15 residues. Per the germline V gene, CDR1 is SGHDT and CDR2 is YYEEEE. CDR3 residues: CASSSLTEARDGYTF. The CDR3 DNA reads TGTGCCAGCAGCTCCCTGACCGAAGCGAGGGATGGCTACACCTTC.

This clone was observed a few times. This rearrangement joins TRBV27 to TRBJ1-2; D might be TRBD1 (5 bases). Between the trimmed V and J ends, which lost 0 bases and 5 bases, there was a span of 10 bases. Germline V gene sequence: CDR1 MNHEY, CDR2 SMNVEV (reference sequence). This CDR3 contains 14 residues. Here the CDR3 DNA reads TGTGCCAGCAGTTTATCCGGGACGTTTTATGGCTACACCTTC. This codes for CASSLSGTFYGYTF.

V usage is TRBV5-6 and J usage is TRBJ1-2; perhaps TRBD1 as D (5 bases). CDR3 length equals 15 residues. Germline V gives CDR1 SGHDT, CDR2 YYEEEE. V was trimmed by 4 bases and J by 0 bases, leaving 13 bases between them. In DNA, the CDR3 is TGTGCCAGCAGCCTTGAGGAGACAGCTAACTATGGCTACACCTTC. The encoded protein is CASSLEETANYGYTF.

The V gene is TRBV12-5, the J gene TRBJ2-7, with a tentative D call TRBD2 (6 bases). The CDR3 extends over 15 amino acids. Trimming shortened V by 7 bases and J by 1 base, and 17 bases separated the two germline ends. CDR1 and CDR2 (germline): LGHNT, FRNRAP. CDR3 loop: CASALRRELSYEQYF. The DNA of the CDR3 is TGTGCTAGTGCCTTACGGCGGGAATTATCCTACGAGCAGTACTTC.

The V and J genes are TRBV2 and TRBJ2-3; 9 bases agree with TRBD1. The CDR3 has 13 residues. Germline CDR1 is SNHLY and CDR2 is FYNNEI. V gave up 9 bases and J gave up 2 bases; unmatched junction bases: 3. CDR3 region: CAREQGATDTQYF. Here the CDR3 DNA reads TGTGCCAGGGAACAGGGGGCCACAGATACGCAGTATTTT.

V usage is TRBV7-9 and J usage is TRBJ1-5; tentative D call: TRBD1 (5 bases). Germline V CDR1 and CDR2: SEHNR, FQNEAQ (reference sequence). Trimming removed 4 bases from V and 4 bases from J, with 14 bases in between. There are 15 residues in the CDR3. The chain's CDR3 is CASSSSDSSNQPQHF. The CDR3 coding sequence is TGTGCCAGCAGCTCCAGTGACAGCTCGAATCAGCCCCAGCATTTT.